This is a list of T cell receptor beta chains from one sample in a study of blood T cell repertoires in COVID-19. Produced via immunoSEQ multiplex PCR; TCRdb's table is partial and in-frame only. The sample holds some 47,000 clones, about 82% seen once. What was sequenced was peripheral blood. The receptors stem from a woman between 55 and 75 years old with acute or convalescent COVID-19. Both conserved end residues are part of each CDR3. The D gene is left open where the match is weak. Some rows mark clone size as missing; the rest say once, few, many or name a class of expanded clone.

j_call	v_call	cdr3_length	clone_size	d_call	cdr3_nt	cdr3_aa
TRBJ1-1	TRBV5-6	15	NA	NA	TGTGCCAGCAGCCGCGACAGGCCCGGAAACACTGAAGCTTTCTTT	CASSRDRPGNTEAFF
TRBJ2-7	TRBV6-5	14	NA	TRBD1	TGTGCCAGCAGTCCCGGGACAGGGGCTGAGGAGCAGTACTTC	CASSPGTGAEEQYF
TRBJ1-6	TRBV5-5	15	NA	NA	TGTGCCAGCAGTACTCAGGGTTCCTATAATTCACCCCTCCACTTT	CASSTQGSYNSPLHF
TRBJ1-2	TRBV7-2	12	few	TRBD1	TGTGCCAGCAGCCTCTACAGGGGTGGCTACACCTTC	CASSLYRGGYTF
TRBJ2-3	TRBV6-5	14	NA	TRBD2	TGTGCCAGCAAACAAGCGGGGGACACAGATACGCAGTATTTT	CASKQAGDTDTQYF
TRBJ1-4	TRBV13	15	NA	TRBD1	TGTGCCAGCAGCTACAGGGGGCAAAGTAATGAAAAACTGTTTTTT	CASSYRGQSNEKLFF
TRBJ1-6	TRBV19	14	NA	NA	TGTGCCAGTACGATGGGAGGGGTCGGTTCACCCCTCCACTTT	CASTMGGVGSPLHF
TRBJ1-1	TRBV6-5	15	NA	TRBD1	TGTGCCAGCAGTTACTCGGGGACAGGGGAACTTGAAGCTTTCTTT	CASSYSGTGELEAFF
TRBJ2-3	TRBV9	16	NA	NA	TGTGCCAGCAGCGTAGGTGCAGGCGCATCGGGGATCACGCAGTATTTT	CASSVGAGASGITQYF
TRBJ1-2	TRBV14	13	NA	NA	TGTGCCAGCAGCCTCGGACAGTCGTATGGCTACACCTTC	CASSLGQSYGYTF
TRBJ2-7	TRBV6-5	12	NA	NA	TGTGCCATACAGACCGGTTCCTACGAGCAGTACTTC	CAIQTGSYEQYF
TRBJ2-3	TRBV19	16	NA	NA	TGTGCCAGTAGTACAATCTTCTCAGGGGGCACAGATACGCAGTATTTT	CASSTIFSGGTDTQYF
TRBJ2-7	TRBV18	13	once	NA	TGTGCCAGCTCAGACTCTAGGGGAAACGAGCAGTACTTC	CASSDSRGNEQYF
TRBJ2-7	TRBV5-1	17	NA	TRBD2	TGCGCCAGCAGCTTGGGACTAGCGGGGTACTATTCCTACGAGCAGTACTTC	CASSLGLAGYYSYEQYF
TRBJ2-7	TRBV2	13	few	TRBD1	TGTGCCAGCCAAAGGACAGGGATATACGAGCAGTACTTC	CASQRTGIYEQYF
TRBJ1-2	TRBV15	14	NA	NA	TGTGCCACCAGCAGGGAACTCGGAGCGCGGGGCTACACCTTC	CATSRELGARGYTF
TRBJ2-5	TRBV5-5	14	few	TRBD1	TGTGCCAGCAGCCCGGGACAGGGGCGAGAGACCCAGTACTTC	CASSPGQGRETQYF